The rows below give T cell receptor beta chains drawn from one sample of a study of tumor-infiltrating lymphocytes in primary liver carcinoma. TCRdb called the multiplex PCR reads again in MiXCR, with one record for every CDR3 protein. The table shows 30,000 to 40,000 distinct CDR3 sequences, with roughly 69% occurring only once. The sequenced sample consisted of liver tumor tissue from sampling region 4. These receptors were taken from a man in his forties with primary liver carcinoma and hepatitis B virus infection. Both conserved end residues are trimmed from each CDR3.

CDR3 protein: ASSLGQGGVNEQF
V gene: TRBV12-3/TRBV12-4

CDR3 protein: NVGAKRATQY
V gene: TRBV29-1

CDR3 protein: TSSGSVWNEQY
V gene: TRBV11-2

CDR3 protein: ASGQGSSYSSPLH
V gene: TRBV7-9

CDR3 protein: VSSLGGLAGANEQF
V gene: TRBV5-1

CDR3 protein: ASSPSSVVSGNTIY
V gene: TRBV7-9

CDR3 protein: ASIIGRLRNTEAF
V gene: TRBV28

CDR3 protein: ASSESLWGGGQY
V gene: TRBV10-2

CDR3 protein: VGSSNRNSHERY
V gene: TRBV11-2

CDR3 protein: AGSLRGTQRTNYGYT
V gene: TRBV12-3/TRBV12-4

CDR3 protein: ASSQDPYSEYNEQS
V gene: TRBV4-3

CDR3 protein: VSSLTRDQPHH
V gene: TRBV12-3/TRBV12-4

CDR3 protein: ARSQGLPSGTSGRADMQY
V gene: TRBV4-3

CDR3 protein: TSSRGAGIGGTDTQY
V gene: TRBV5-5

CDR3 protein: VITATSGRAGEQL
V gene: TRBV10-3

CDR3 protein: ASSLTDAAYEQY
V gene: TRBV11-2

CDR3 protein: ASSLRVTSGGGTDTQY
V gene: TRBV4-1

CDR3 protein: AWSTGTGDSPLH
V gene: TRBV30

CDR3 protein: ASKQRTIQETQY
V gene: TRBV7-8

CDR3 protein: SVEFPAAQETQY
V gene: TRBV29-1

CDR3 protein: ACSLTAGVGNEQF
V gene: TRBV12-3/TRBV12-4

CDR3 protein: ASCCNRNSYEQY
V gene: TRBV11-2

CDR3 protein: ASIFPGAGVSNQPQH
V gene: TRBV6-1

CDR3 protein: AWKGVDLGGGEQF
V gene: TRBV30

CDR3 protein: SVGTTVANTGELF
V gene: TRBV29-1

CDR3 protein: ASNQGLGTRGGTQY
V gene: TRBV4-2

CDR3 protein: ASSTPLGTGTYGHT
V gene: TRBV28

CDR3 protein: ATSGGTDYEQY
V gene: TRBV24-1

CDR3 protein: ANSLATASSGNTIY
V gene: TRBV7-8

CDR3 protein: ANSQDPLGTGPNTGGLF
V gene: TRBV4-3

CDR3 protein: ASIPTEQSTRY
V gene: TRBV14

CDR3 protein: ASSPTSGIRNEQL
V gene: TRBV18

CDR3 protein: ASRPGSYTGELF
V gene: TRBV6-5

CDR3 protein: ASSQARDSSRANVPT
V gene: TRBV28